The 4 T cell receptor beta chains listed next were all sequenced from one sample in a study of Graves' ophthalmopathy and Graves' hyperthyroidism. Amplifying from RNA transcripts, the study obtained TCR beta CDR3 regions. RT-PCR was first run with HTBI primers, then multiplex PCR in a second round. TCRdb called the multiplex PCR reads again in MiXCR, with one record for every CDR3 protein. The repertoire consists of some 240,000 distinct CDR3 sequences, with approximately 42% occurring once and the leading ten covering around 47%. The specimen sequenced was peripheral blood. All receptors derive from an adult man with Graves' ophthalmopathy.

The chain carries TRBV29-1 and TRBJ1-2; 9 nucleotides agree with TRBD1. CDR3 size: 13 residues. With 4 bases clipped from V and 7 bases from J, the junction kept 7 bases outside the gene matches. The germline CDR1 and CDR2 sequences are SQVTM and ANQGSEA. CDR3 DNA sequence: TGCAGCGTTGCCTCGGGACAGGGATCTGGCTACACCTTC. Protein sequence: CSVASGQGSGYTF.

This clonotype came up a few times. The CDR3 sequence is CASSLVRGSNQPQHF. CDR3 nucleotides: TGTGCCAGCAGCTTAGTCAGGGGGAGCAATCAGCCCCAGCATTTT. The chain has TRBV7-2 and TRBJ1-5, with TRBD1 identical over 7 bases. Trimming at V came to 1 base and at J to 1 base, leaving 1 base not matched to a gene. The CDR3 runs 15 residues. Per the germline V gene, CDR1 is SGHTA and CDR2 is FQGNSA.

This clonotype has just a few counts. The chain joins TRBV2 to TRBJ2-5; the match to TRBD1 covers 8 bases. This CDR3 comprises 16 residues. The germline gives CDR1 SNHLY, CDR2 FYNNEI. With 6 bases clipped from V and 2 bases from J, the junction kept 11 bases outside the gene matches. The CDR3 reads CASSQHIRGLQETQYF. The CDR3 DNA reads as TGTGCCAGCAGCCAACACATCAGGGGGCTACAAGAGACCCAGTACTTC.

This sequence joins TRBV10-3 and TRBJ1-1; no definite D call. The CDR3 runs to 13 residues. Germline-derived CDR1 and CDR2 are ENHRY and SYGVKD. V lost 6 bases and J 7 bases, leaving 15 bases between the germline ends. CDR3 loop: CAISRDSLGEAFF. The CDR3 nucleotides are TGTGCCATCAGCCGTGACTCGTTGGGTGAAGCTTTCTTT.